A selection of T cell receptor beta chains follows, all from one sample in a study of T cell responses to AZD1222 COVID-19 vaccine. Sequenced by immunoSEQ multiplex PCR; TCRdb stores in-frame clones only, minus some. The top ten clones hold approximately 4.9% of a sample with more than 110,000 clones, 93% of them seen once. The sequencing used peripheral blood, collected on day 0 of AZD1222 vaccination. The receptors derive from an adult in good health. The CDR3 runs from the conserved cysteine through the conserved F or W. The D gene is left open where the match is weak. Only some rows state a clone size, as once, few, many or a class for expanded clones.

abundance: NA
j_gene: TRBJ2-1
v_gene: TRBV27
d_gene: TRBD1
len: 14
CDR3aa: CASSPGQGPYEQFF
CDR3nt: TGTGCCAGCAGTCCCGGACAGGGGCCATATGAGCAGTTCTTC

abundance: NA
j_gene: TRBJ2-3
v_gene: TRBV18
d_gene: TRBD2
len: 13
CDR3aa: CASSPPAGDTQYF
CDR3nt: TGTGCCAGCTCACCACCAGCGGGGGATACGCAGTATTTT

abundance: NA
j_gene: TRBJ2-7
v_gene: TRBV19
d_gene: NA
len: 11
CDR3aa: CASSSRYEQYF
CDR3nt: TGTGCCAGTAGCTCACGATACGAGCAGTACTTC

abundance: NA
j_gene: TRBJ2-3
v_gene: TRBV6-5
d_gene: TRBD2
len: 15
CDR3aa: CASSYSLAGRDTQYF
CDR3nt: TGTGCCAGCAGTTACTCCTTAGCGGGACGGGATACGCAGTATTTT

abundance: NA
j_gene: TRBJ1-1
v_gene: TRBV2
d_gene: NA
len: 14
CDR3aa: CASTIRGVDTEAFF
CDR3nt: TGTGCCAGCACCATAAGGGGGGTTGACACTGAAGCTTTCTTT

abundance: NA
j_gene: TRBJ2-5
v_gene: TRBV6-6
d_gene: NA
len: 13
CDR3aa: CASSYGEYETQYF
CDR3nt: TGTGCCAGCAGTTACGGGGAGTACGAGACCCAGTACTTC

abundance: NA
j_gene: TRBJ2-2
v_gene: TRBV6-1
d_gene: TRBD2
len: 16
CDR3aa: CASSGTSGGVSGELFF
CDR3nt: TGTGCCAGCAGTGGGACTAGCGGGGGTGTTTCCGGGGAGCTGTTTTTT

abundance: NA
j_gene: TRBJ2-1
v_gene: TRBV19
d_gene: TRBD2
len: 13
CDR3aa: CATGTSGGNEQFF
CDR3nt: TGTGCCACCGGGACTAGCGGGGGGAATGAGCAGTTCTTC

abundance: NA
j_gene: TRBJ2-7
v_gene: TRBV4-2
d_gene: TRBD2
len: 15
CDR3aa: CASSQDPGTKYEQYF
CDR3nt: TGTGCCAGCAGCCAAGATCCAGGGACTAAATACGAGCAGTACTTC

abundance: once
j_gene: TRBJ1-5
v_gene: TRBV3-1/TRBV3-2
d_gene: NA
len: 14
CDR3aa: CASSRSGPREPQHF
CDR3nt: TGTGCCAGCAGCCGTTCCGGGCCCAGGGAGCCCCAGCATTTT

abundance: NA
j_gene: TRBJ2-1
v_gene: TRBV12-3/TRBV12-4
d_gene: NA
len: 13
CDR3aa: CASSFFPFNEQFF
CDR3nt: TGTGCCAGCAGTTTTTTTCCGTTCAATGAGCAGTTCTTC

abundance: NA
j_gene: TRBJ2-3
v_gene: TRBV5-6
d_gene: NA
len: 13
CDR3aa: CASSFWGSDTQYF
CDR3nt: TGTGCCAGCAGCTTTTGGGGTTCAGATACGCAGTATTTT

abundance: once
j_gene: TRBJ1-1
v_gene: TRBV9
d_gene: NA
len: 12
CDR3aa: CASSVIRGETFF
CDR3nt: TGTGCCAGCAGCGTTATAAGAGGGGAAACTTTCTTT

abundance: NA
j_gene: TRBJ1-1
v_gene: TRBV10-3
d_gene: NA
len: 17
CDR3aa: CAISESVGGSEGTEAFF
CDR3nt: TGTGCCATCAGTGAGTCAGTCGGGGGGTCGGAGGGGACTGAAGCTTTCTTT

abundance: NA
j_gene: TRBJ2-1
v_gene: TRBV27
d_gene: TRBD1
len: 15
CDR3aa: CASSWSQGAYNEQFF
CDR3nt: TGTGCCAGCAGTTGGTCCCAGGGGGCCTACAATGAGCAGTTCTTC

abundance: NA
j_gene: TRBJ1-2
v_gene: TRBV28
d_gene: TRBD1
len: 13
CDR3aa: CASRPGQGYGYTF
CDR3nt: TGTGCCAGCAGGCCGGGACAGGGGTATGGCTACACCTTC

abundance: NA
j_gene: TRBJ1-5
v_gene: TRBV3-1/TRBV3-2
d_gene: TRBD1
len: 15
CDR3aa: CASSGTGGTNQPQHF
CDR3nt: TGTGCCAGTTCCGGGACAGGGGGGACGAATCAGCCCCAGCATTTT

abundance: NA
j_gene: TRBJ1-1
v_gene: TRBV7-9
d_gene: TRBD1
len: 14
CDR3aa: CASSISDRVTEAFF
CDR3nt: TGTGCCAGCAGTATCTCTGACAGGGTCACTGAAGCTTTCTTT

abundance: NA
j_gene: TRBJ1-5
v_gene: TRBV7-9
d_gene: NA
len: 12
CDR3aa: CASSPGDQPQHF
CDR3nt: TGTGCCAGCAGCCCAGGGGATCAGCCCCAGCATTTT

abundance: NA
j_gene: TRBJ2-1
v_gene: TRBV5-1
d_gene: NA
len: 13
CDR3aa: CASSLAQYNEQFF
CDR3nt: TGCGCCAGCAGCTTGGCACAGTACAATGAGCAGTTCTTC

abundance: NA
j_gene: TRBJ2-5
v_gene: TRBV7-3
d_gene: TRBD1
len: 14
CDR3aa: CASSPGQGRETQYF
CDR3nt: TGTGCCAGCAGCCCCGGACAGGGAAGAGAGACCCAGTACTTC

abundance: NA
j_gene: TRBJ1-5
v_gene: TRBV28
d_gene: TRBD1
len: 18
CDR3aa: CASSHISWGQGGHQPQHF
CDR3nt: TGTGCCAGCTCACACATATCCTGGGGACAGGGAGGCCATCAGCCCCAGCATTTT

abundance: NA
j_gene: TRBJ1-2
v_gene: TRBV28
d_gene: NA
len: 14
CDR3aa: CASRPTLANYGYTF
CDR3nt: TGTGCCAGCAGACCCACCCTAGCTAACTATGGCTACACCTTC

abundance: NA
j_gene: TRBJ1-2
v_gene: TRBV28
d_gene: NA
len: 16
CDR3aa: CASSVRGVGFDYGYTF
CDR3nt: TGTGCCAGCAGCGTAAGGGGGGTGGGGTTTGACTATGGCTACACCTTC

abundance: NA
j_gene: TRBJ1-2
v_gene: TRBV5-1
d_gene: NA
len: 14
CDR3aa: CASSLAGQSYGYTF
CDR3nt: TGCGCCAGCAGCTTGGCCGGGCAGAGCTATGGCTACACCTTC

abundance: once
j_gene: TRBJ1-2
v_gene: TRBV3-1/TRBV3-2
d_gene: NA
len: 13
CDR3aa: CASSHVQGTGYTF
CDR3nt: TGTGCCAGCAGCCATGTACAGGGCACTGGCTACACCTTC

abundance: NA
j_gene: TRBJ2-6
v_gene: TRBV16
d_gene: NA
len: 15
CDR3aa: CASSPTNSGANVLTF
CDR3nt: TGTGCCAGCAGCCCGACTAACTCTGGGGCCAACGTCCTGACTTTC

abundance: NA
j_gene: TRBJ1-2
v_gene: TRBV7-9
d_gene: NA
len: 12
CDR3aa: CASSWGIDGYTF
CDR3nt: TGTGCCAGCAGCTGGGGGATCGATGGCTACACCTTC

abundance: NA
j_gene: TRBJ1-2
v_gene: TRBV28
d_gene: NA
len: 13
CDR3aa: CASSLWGLSGYTF
CDR3nt: TGTGCCAGCAGTTTATGGGGGCTGAGTGGCTACACCTTC

abundance: NA
j_gene: TRBJ2-2
v_gene: TRBV5-1
d_gene: NA
len: 13
CDR3aa: CASSLVNTGELFF
CDR3nt: TGCGCCAGCAGCTTGGTTAACACCGGGGAGCTGTTTTTT

abundance: NA
j_gene: TRBJ1-1
v_gene: TRBV19
d_gene: NA
len: 18
CDR3aa: CASSKSPVGGAWGTEAFF
CDR3nt: TGTGCCAGTAGTAAAAGCCCGGTGGGGGGGGCCTGGGGCACTGAAGCTTTCTTT

abundance: NA
j_gene: TRBJ1-2
v_gene: TRBV11-2
d_gene: NA
len: 15
CDR3aa: CASSLFRDTQDGYTF
CDR3nt: TGTGCCAGCAGCTTATTCCGTGACACCCAGGATGGCTACACCTTC

abundance: NA
j_gene: TRBJ1-6
v_gene: TRBV6-5
d_gene: NA
len: 13
CDR3aa: CASSYAYNSPLHF
CDR3nt: TGTGCCAGCAGTTACGCTTATAATTCACCCCTCCACTTT

abundance: NA
j_gene: TRBJ2-1
v_gene: TRBV5-1
d_gene: TRBD2
len: 15
CDR3aa: CASTSLAEPNNEQFF
CDR3nt: TGCGCCAGCACCTCACTAGCGGAGCCCAACAATGAGCAGTTCTTC

abundance: once
j_gene: TRBJ2-7
v_gene: TRBV5-5
d_gene: TRBD1
len: 15
CDR3aa: CASSLVGTGLHEQYF
CDR3nt: TGTGCCAGCAGCTTGGTGGGGACAGGGTTACACGAGCAGTACTTC

abundance: NA
j_gene: TRBJ1-5
v_gene: TRBV19
d_gene: NA
len: 14
CDR3aa: CASSTGPTGQPQHF
CDR3nt: TGTGCCAGTAGTACCGGACCTACGGGTCAGCCCCAGCATTTT

abundance: NA
j_gene: TRBJ1-2
v_gene: TRBV14
d_gene: NA
len: 13
CDR3aa: CASSQVPVYGYTF
CDR3nt: TGTGCCAGCAGCCAAGTTCCGGTCTATGGCTACACCTTC

abundance: NA
j_gene: TRBJ1-2
v_gene: TRBV4-1
d_gene: NA
len: 15
CDR3aa: CASSQGIRPPNGYTF
CDR3nt: TGCGCCAGCAGCCAAGGAATACGCCCCCCTAATGGCTACACCTTC

abundance: NA
j_gene: TRBJ1-3
v_gene: TRBV6-1
d_gene: NA
len: 15
CDR3aa: CASSERWGSGNTIYF
CDR3nt: TGTGCCAGCAGTGAGAGGTGGGGCTCTGGAAACACCATATATTTT